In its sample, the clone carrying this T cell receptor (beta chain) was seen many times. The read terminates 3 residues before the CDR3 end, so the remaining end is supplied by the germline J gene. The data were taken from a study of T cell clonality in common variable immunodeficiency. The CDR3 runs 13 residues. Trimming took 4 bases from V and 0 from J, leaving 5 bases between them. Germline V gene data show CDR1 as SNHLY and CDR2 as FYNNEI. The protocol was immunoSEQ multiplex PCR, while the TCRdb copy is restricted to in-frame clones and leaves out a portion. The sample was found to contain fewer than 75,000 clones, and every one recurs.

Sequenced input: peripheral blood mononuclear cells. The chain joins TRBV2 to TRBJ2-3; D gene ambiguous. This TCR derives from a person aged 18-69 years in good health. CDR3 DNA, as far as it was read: TGTGCCAGCAGTGCCCCGAGCACAGATACG. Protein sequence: CASSAPSTDT. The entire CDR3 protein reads CASSAPSTDTQYF.